The present entry profiles one T cell receptor beta chain with its context. These data belong to a study of blood T cell repertoires in COVID-19. This CDR3 has 14 amino acids. V was shortened by 4 bases and J by 4 bases, with 14 bases between the two germline ends. The germline V gene has CDR1 SGHRS and CDR2 YFSETQ. Ages ranged from about 18 to 89 years, with residence in about 23 US areas. Assay: immunoSEQ multiplex PCR; the TCRdb copy retains only in-frame clones and omits some. Of under 200,000 clones in the sample, 83% were seen once. The chain has TRBV5-1 and TRBJ1-1, with a tentative D call TRBD1 (5 bases). Sequencing used PBMCs or T cells enriched from blood (not recorded which). The origin of this receptor is a woman between 50 and 59 years old who had recovered from COVID-19. The DNA for the CDR3 is TGCGCCAGCAGCCCTACTGGGGGGGTCACTGAAGCTTTCTTT. It codes for CASSPTGGVTEAFF.